This T cell receptor (beta chain) was retrieved from a study of cytomegalovirus exposure and HLA in healthy donors. Background on the study: One earlier analysis, a look at roughly 170 million T cells, found some 100 million unique TCR beta sequences.

CDR1 and CDR2 from the germline V gene are MNHEY and SVGAGI. CDR3 length: 16 amino acids. V shed 2 bases and J 5 bases; nucleotides not matched to a gene: 8. This clone was detected a few times. The target antigen is unknown. Points from the study as a whole: In an earlier analysis, productive rearrangement rates for most beta V segments clustered near 87% or 30%. The listing of fewer than 200 TCR beta chains classed them as cytomegalovirus-associated.

The PCR ran on 60 Vbeta and 13 Jbeta primers. Sequencing was performed with immunoSEQ multiplex PCR; in TCRdb, only in-frame clones are kept and a portion is missing. The table records about 120,000 clones, 81% of them present only once. This clonotype originated in a man in his forties in good health and CMV-seronegative. Sample: PBMCs. The chain has TRBV6-5 and TRBJ2-1, with 8 bases that match TRBD2. The CDR3 here is CASSYPGGGRHNEQFF. DNA of the CDR3: TGTGCCAGCAGTTACCCCGGGGGGGGGCGGCACAATGAGCAGTTCTTC.